This T cell receptor beta chain was sequenced during a study of OX40 agonist ivuxolimab in advanced cancers. TCRdb's copy holds only in-frame clones and misses some; the assay was immunoSEQ multiplex PCR. The sample gives approximately 22,000 clones, 83% of which show up once; around 18% is in the top ten. The CDR3 is made up of 14 amino acids. CDR1 and CDR2 (germline): MNHEY, SMNVEV (reference sequence). Trimming at V came to 6 bases and at J to 5 bases, leaving 9 bases not matched to a gene. The sample was CD4+ or CD8+ T cells sorted from blood, taken in a trial of the OX40 agonist ivuxolimab. This chain uses TRBV27 with TRBJ1-1; 7 bases agree with TRBD1. The receptor was derived from an adult with an advanced solid tumor such as melanoma, head and neck, liver or kidney cancer. CDR3 DNA: TGTGCCAGCAGCGCACAGGGGAAGTTTACTGAAGCTTTCTTT. It specifies CASSAQGKFTEAFF.